This T cell receptor beta chain was observed in a study of blood T cell repertoires in COVID-19. Clones were sequenced by immunoSEQ multiplex PCR, and TCRdb holds only the in-frame ones, with some missing. The sample records 120,000 to 150,000 clones, around 87% being singletons. Germline V gives CDR1 SGHRS, CDR2 YFSETQ. With 1 base removed from V and 1 base from J, the gap between germline ends came to 11 bases. CDR3 length equals 15 residues. This chain joins TRBV5-1 and TRBJ2-5; tentatively, D is TRBD1 (5 bases). Sequencing used PBMCs or T cells enriched from blood (not recorded which). The TCR comes from a woman in her thirties with acute COVID-19. The CDR3 nucleotides are TGCGCCAGCAGCTTGTCGGGCAGGGCCCAAGAGACCCAGTACTTC. Translated: CASSLSGRAQETQYF.